One T cell receptor beta chain is described in this entry. In the original workflow: From reference gene primer amplification, estimates of nucleated cell counts were derived. Here immunoSEQ multiplex PCR was the method, and the copy in TCRdb shows in-frame clones only, minus some. That table gives V, J and clone size, and the DNA gave D and trimming. Among about 230,000 clones, approximately 83% were seen once, and the ten largest hold about 27%. Unmatched junction bases numbered 7, after V lost 4 bases and J lost 7 bases. The CDR3 consists of 15 residues. Germline V gene sequence: CDR1 SEHNR, CDR2 FQNEAQ (reference sequence). This sample stems from a study of blood T cell repertoires in COVID-19. Study-wide background: Sources were T cells, B-cell-depleted T cells, or PBMCs; the material itself was cDNA or gDNA.

The chain couples TRBV7-9 to TRBJ2-1; 10 nucleotides match TRBD2. This sequence originates from a man in his forties or fifties with acute or convalescent COVID-19. Input material: peripheral blood. The CDR3 region is CASSSLAGGVNEQFF. The CDR3 DNA reads as TGTGCCAGCAGCTCCTTAGCGGGGGGCGTAAATGAGCAGTTCTTC.